Below are 17 T cell receptor beta chains sequenced from a single sample in a study of blood T cell repertoires in COVID-19. Clones were read by immunoSEQ multiplex PCR, and TCRdb kept only the in-frame ones, dropping some. The sample lists some 120,000 clones; about 84% were seen once. Material: peripheral blood. These receptors all stem from a woman aged 55-69 years with acute or convalescent COVID-19.

The chain couples TRBV9 to TRBJ2-1, with TRBD1 identical over 7 bases. Germline-derived CDR1 and CDR2 are SGDLS and YYNGEE. The J segment lost 7 bases and the V segment lost 4 bases, leaving 17 bases of the junction unmatched. This CDR3 is built from 17 residues. CDR3 amino acids: CASSLRGDRAVRNEQFF. DNA of the CDR3: TGTGCCAGCAGCCTAAGAGGTGACAGGGCTGTGAGAAATGAGCAGTTCTTC.

V and J are TRBV5-4 and TRBJ1-2, with a tentative D call TRBD1 (5 bases). V was trimmed by 4 bases and J by 3 bases, leaving 16 bases between them. Looked up from germline, CDR1 is SGHNT and CDR2 is YYREEE (reference sequence). This CDR3 is built from 15 residues. The CDR3: CASSVDTGVDYGYTF. The CDR3 DNA reads TGTGCCAGCAGCGTTGATACAGGAGTTGACTATGGCTACACCTTC.

This chain uses TRBV6-4 with TRBJ2-3; 8 bases are a match to TRBD2. The CDR3 is 14 amino acids. CDR1 is MRHNA and CDR2 is SNTAGT in the germline V gene. The junction had 0 bases not matched to a gene; V was cut back by 3 bases and J by 1 base. The CDR3 is CASSERGGTDTQYF. The CDR3 DNA follows: TGTGCCAGCAGTGAGCGGGGGGGCACAGATACGCAGTATTTT.

This clone showed up just once. The J gene is TRBJ2-3, the V gene TRBV15, with D perhaps matching TRBD1 (6 bases). The CDR3 extends over 15 amino acids. With 0 bases removed from V and 9 bases from J, the gap between germline ends came to 16 bases. Germline lookup yields CDR1 LNHNV and CDR2 YYDKDF (reference sequence). CDR3 nucleotides: TGTGCCACCAGCAGAGATTTTCTAGACAGGACCACGCAGTATTTT. Its translation: CATSRDFLDRTTQYF.

There are a few counts of this clone. This chain connects TRBV10-2 to TRBJ1-5; possibly TRBD1 for D (6 bases). This CDR3 comprises 15 residues. Deletions cut 7 bases from V and 10 bases from J, with 23 bases between. Germline loops: CDR1 WSHSY, CDR2 SAAADI. CDR3 protein: CASTPQGQGTGPQHF. As DNA, the CDR3 is TGCGCCAGCACCCCCCAGGGGCAGGGAACGGGACCCCAGCATTTT.

The chain uses TRBV20-1 and TRBJ1-4; D may be TRBD1 (5 bases). V was cut by 5 bases and J by 13 bases, with 14 bases left in between. The CDR3 totals 11 residues. Germline V CDR1 and CDR2: DFQATT, SNEGSKA (reference sequence). The CDR3, as DNA: TGCAGTGCTCAAAAATGGGACTCACTGTTTTTT. Translated, it gives CSAQKWDSLFF.

This clone was picked up a small number of times. The rearrangement links TRBV14 to TRBJ1-3, with TRBD1 identical over 7 bases. Germline trimming cut 6 bases from V and 0 bases from J; bases unmatched to any gene: 2. The CDR3 sequence is 14 residues long. Germline values: CDR1 SGHDN, CDR2 FVKESK. As DNA, the CDR3 is TGTGCCAGCAGGGACAGGCTCTCTGGAAACACCATATATTTT. This codes for CASRDRLSGNTIYF. Full variable domain (outside the CDR3, taken from reference TRBV14 and TRBJ1-3): EAGVTQFPSHSVIEKGQTVTLRCDPISGHDNLYWYRRVMGKEIKFLLHFVKESKQDESGMPNNRFLAERTGGTYSTLKVQPAELEDSGVYFCASRDRLSGNTIYFGEGSWLTVV.

This chain uses TRBV12-3 or TRBV12-4 with TRBJ1-1, with 7 bases lining up with TRBD1. V dropped 10 bases and J dropped 11; count of bases not matched to a gene: 10. CDR3 size: 11 residues. This chain's CDR3 is CAINRDRRAFF. Here the CDR3 DNA reads TGTGCCATCAATAGGGACAGACGGGCTTTCTTT.

V usage is TRBV27 and J usage is TRBJ1-1; D unresolved. V shed 4 bases and J shed 3 bases, with 9 bases lying between them. The CDR3 runs 13 residues. Germline CDR1 is MNHEY and CDR2 is SMNVEV (reference sequence). CDR3 region: CASSSEIDTEAFF. DNA of the CDR3: TGTGCCAGCAGTTCCGAAATAGACACTGAAGCTTTCTTT.

The chain carries TRBV6-4 and TRBJ1-1, with a weak D call TRBD1 (5 bases). The CDR3 is 14 residues long. V was clipped by 2 bases and J by 7 bases, with 14 bases between them. CDR1 is MRHNA, CDR2 SNTAGT, per germline. The CDR3 region is CASSDSGGAGEAFF. The CDR3 nucleotides are TGTGCCAGCAGTGACAGTGGGGGAGCGGGTGAAGCTTTCTTT.

The rearrangement links TRBV6-5 to TRBJ1-2; a possible D gene is TRBD1 (5 bases). The V and J ends lost 5 bases and 4 bases respectively, with 14 bases between them. CDR3 length: 14 residues. Looked up from germline, CDR1 is MNHEY and CDR2 is SVGAGI. The CDR3: CASSPTTGFYGYTF. DNA for the CDR3: TGTGCCAGCAGTCCAACCACAGGCTTCTATGGCTACACCTTC.

The chain's CDR3 is CASSHQGWVGEAFF. The CDR3 bases are TGTGCCAGCAGCCACCAGGGATGGGTCGGGGAAGCTTTCTTT. This rearrangement joins TRBV3-1 (or the pseudogene TRBV3-2) to TRBJ1-1, with D possibly TRBD1 on 5 matching bases. Deletions cut 3 bases from V and 8 bases from J, with 16 bases between. This CDR3 spans 14 amino acids. Per germline, CDR1 LGHDT and CDR2 YNNKEL (reference sequence).

The rearrangement uses TRBV5-1 and TRBJ1-3, with 8 bases fitting TRBD1. With V trimmed by 6 bases and J by 1 base, 3 bases remained unmatched. This CDR3 spans 14 amino acids. CDR1 and CDR2 from the germline V gene are SGHRS and YFSETQ. This CDR3 is CASMQGASGNTIYF. CDR3 DNA sequence: TGCGCCAGCATGCAGGGGGCATCTGGAAACACCATATATTTT.

This chain connects TRBV19 to TRBJ2-1, with 10 bases identical to TRBD1. V was clipped by 2 bases and J by 4 bases; unmatched bases: 8. The CDR3 contains 17 residues. The germline gives CDR1 LNHDA, CDR2 SQIVND (reference sequence). CDR3 region: CASSITNWDRGYNEQFF. The CDR3 DNA reads as TGTGCCAGTAGTATAACCAATTGGGACAGGGGATACAATGAGCAGTTCTTC.

The CDR3 here is CASSLTANEKLFF. CDR3 sequence (DNA): TGCGCCAGCTCCTTAACAGCAAATGAAAAACTGTTTTTT. The V and J genes are TRBV5-1 and TRBJ1-4; no firm D call. The V end lost 7 bases, the J end lost 5 bases, and 12 bases lay between the germline ends. The CDR3 is made up of 13 amino acids. The germline V gene has CDR1 SGHRS and CDR2 YFSETQ.

CDR3: CASSLELATNEKLFF. CDR3 nucleotides: TGCGCCAGCAGCTTGGAACTGGCAACTAATGAAAAACTGTTTTTT. The genes are TRBV5-1 and TRBJ1-4; D gene uncertain. Germline V gene sequence: CDR1 SGHRS, CDR2 YFSETQ. Trimming took 0 bases from V and 0 from J, leaving 6 bases between them. This CDR3 comprises 15 residues.

Turning to this clone: The sample holds other DNA sequences that translate to the same CDR3. J is TRBJ1-2 and V is TRBV5-1, with TRBD1 as a possible D gene (5 bases). The germline CDR1 and CDR2 sequences are SGHRS and YFSETQ. V was shortened by 4 bases and J by 5 bases, with 9 bases between the two germline ends. The CDR3 sequence is 12 residues long. The CDR3 coding sequence is TGCGCCAGCAGCCCGGGGGGGTATGGCTACACCTTC. Protein: CASSPGGYGYTF.